One and the same sample provided the 28 T cell receptor beta chains below, sequenced in a study of T cell responses to AZD1222 COVID-19 vaccine. Sequenced by immunoSEQ multiplex PCR; TCRdb stores in-frame clones only, minus some. The sample records 150,000 to 170,000 clones, about nine tenths being singletons. The material sequenced was peripheral blood, taken on day 0 of AZD1222 vaccination. The receptor set was obtained from an adult in good health.

This chain joins TRBV29-1 and TRBJ2-5; D ambiguous. The germline CDR1 and CDR2 sequences are SQVTM and ANQGSEA. The CDR3 loop spans 10 amino acids. Trimming took 3 bases from V and 3 from J, leaving 2 bases between them. CDR3 coding DNA: TGCAGCGTTGAGGAAGAGACCCAGTACTTC. This sequence encodes CSVEEETQYF.

The genes are TRBV9 and TRBJ2-2, with 8 bases aligning to TRBD1. The CDR3 has 18 amino acids. CDR1 SGDLS and CDR2 YYNGEE come from the germline V gene. V trimming: 4 bases; J trimming: 1 base; junction bases outside the gene matches: 12. CDR3 DNA: TGTGCCAGCAGCCGCAGGGCAGGGGGCGATTGGAACACCGGGGAGCTGTTTTTT. Translating it yields CASSRRAGGDWNTGELFF.

This chain links TRBV30 with TRBJ1-2, with no clear D. V gave up 5 bases and J gave up 9 bases, with 19 bases separating them. This CDR3 comprises 13 residues. Germline V gene sequence: CDR1 GTSNPN, CDR2 SVGIG (reference sequence). CDR3 loop: CAWVGSGGGSYTF. CDR3 nucleotide sequence: TGTGCCTGGGTCGGGTCCGGCGGAGGAAGCTACACCTTC.

This clone has just one count. The chain combines TRBV5-6 with TRBJ2-3, with D possibly TRBD1 on 5 matching bases. Germline V CDR1 and CDR2: SGHDT, YYEEEE. The CDR3 sequence is 15 residues long. Trimming took 4 bases from V and 0 from J, leaving 12 bases between them. The CDR3 loop reads CASSPRTISTDTQYF. The CDR3 DNA sequence: TGTGCCAGCAGCCCGAGGACAATTAGCACAGATACGCAGTATTTT.

The chain couples TRBV9 to TRBJ1-1, with TRBD1 as a possible D gene (5 bases). V was cut by 3 bases and J by 1 base, with 10 bases left in between. The germline V gene encodes CDR1 SGDLS and CDR2 YYNGEE. This CDR3 has 14 amino acids. CDR3 in DNA: TGTGCCAGCAGCGCCGAGAGGGGGAACACTGAAGCTTTCTTT. Protein: CASSAERGNTEAFF.

The rearrangement uses TRBV7-2 and TRBJ1-5; 7 positions match TRBD1. CDR1 SGHTA and CDR2 FQGNSA come from the germline V gene. Germline trimming cut 1 base from V and 5 bases from J; bases unmatched to any gene: 5. The CDR3 totals 15 residues. CDR3 sequence reads: CASSLVTGRDQPQHF. The DNA for the CDR3 is TGTGCCAGCAGCTTAGTGACAGGGAGAGATCAGCCCCAGCATTTT.

The V and J genes are TRBV12-3 or TRBV12-4 and TRBJ1-2, with TRBD1 matching 9 bases. The trim removed 7 bases at V and 7 bases at J, leaving 7 bases unmatched. The CDR3 consists of 13 residues. The CDR3 here is CASTWGTGTGYTF. The CDR3 bases are TGTGCCAGCACCTGGGGGACAGGGACTGGCTACACCTTC.

V is TRBV6-6 and J is TRBJ1-2, with 10 nucleotides matching TRBD1. V lost 5 bases and J lost 0; bases outside the gene matches: 15. The germline V gene encodes CDR1 MNHNY and CDR2 SVGAGI (reference sequence). This CDR3 region has 19 residues. CDR3 residues: CASSPWGTGDRLANYGYTF. CDR3 in DNA: TGTGCCAGCAGTCCCTGGGGGACAGGGGACCGATTGGCTAACTATGGCTACACCTTC.

There are a few counts of this clone. The genes are TRBV2 and TRBJ1-1, with a tentative D call TRBD1 (6 bases). CDR1 and CDR2 (germline): SNHLY, FYNNEI. V was clipped by 5 bases and J by 5 bases, with 15 bases between them. The CDR3 length is 14 residues. In nucleotides, the CDR3 is TGTGCCAGCAGTTGGACAGAGGCGGGGACTGAAGCTTTCTTT. It yields the protein CASSWTEAGTEAFF.

The rearrangement links TRBV7-9 to TRBJ2-7; 8 positions match TRBD1. V lost 5 bases and J lost 3; bases outside the gene matches: 9. This CDR3 contains 15 residues. The germline CDR1 and CDR2 sequences are SEHNR and FQNEAQ (reference sequence). The CDR3 nucleotides are TGTGCCAGCAGCGGAGATCCAGGGGGCAGCTACGAGCAGTACTTC. It encodes CASSGDPGGSYEQYF.

CDR3 bases: TGTGCCTGGAGTAAGGATTTTAGGGATTCACCCCTCCACTTT. Amino acid sequence: CAWSKDFRDSPLHF. The chain recombines TRBV30 with TRBJ1-6; D is undetermined. In germline, CDR1 is GTSNPN, CDR2 SVGIG (reference sequence). The V end was cut by 2 bases, the J end by 8 bases, with 13 bases between. The CDR3 covers 14 residues.

This clone was recorded once. The chain uses TRBV7-2 and TRBJ1-1, with TRBD1 matching 9 bases. The CDR3 spans 15 residues. The V gene end was trimmed by 4 bases and the J gene end by 1 base; junction bases not matched to a gene: 4. Germline V gene sequence: CDR1 SGHTA, CDR2 FQGNSA. The CDR3 sequence is CASSSYRGPNTEAFF. The DNA of the CDR3 is TGTGCCAGCAGCTCATACAGGGGGCCGAACACTGAAGCTTTCTTT.

The V and J genes are TRBV5-8 and TRBJ1-1; 8 nucleotides align to TRBD1. The J segment lost 0 bases and the V segment lost 2 bases, leaving 3 bases of the junction unmatched. The CDR3 contains 15 residues. The germline V gene encodes CDR1 SGHTS and CDR2 YDEGEE. CDR3 sequence (DNA): TGTGCCAGCAGCTTCCGGGGACAGGTGAACACTGAAGCTTTCTTT. This gives the protein CASSFRGQVNTEAFF.

The chain recombines TRBV30 with TRBJ1-6, with D possibly TRBD1 on 5 matching bases. The V end lost 8 bases, the J end lost 10 bases, and 15 bases lay between the germline ends. This CDR3 has 12 residues. In germline, CDR1 is GTSNPN, CDR2 SVGIG (reference sequence). CDR3 in amino acids: CAGTLGSSPLHF. Written as DNA, the CDR3 is TGTGCCGGGACTTTGGGTAGCTCACCCCTCCACTTT.

The rearrangement uses TRBV6-5 and TRBJ1-2; perhaps TRBD1 as D (5 bases). The CDR3 has 14 residues. CDR1 is MNHEY and CDR2 is SVGAGI in the germline V gene. V was clipped by 10 bases and J by 0 bases, with 15 bases between them. CDR3 DNA sequence: TGTGCCACCCTGGACACCGTATCTAACTATGGCTACACCTTC. Its protein product is CATLDTVSNYGYTF.

V gene TRBV27 combines with J gene TRBJ2-5, with D tentatively TRBD1 (6 bases). The V end was cut by 5 bases, the J end by 1 base, with 14 bases between. Germline values: CDR1 MNHEY, CDR2 SMNVEV (reference sequence). The CDR3 spans 15 residues. The CDR3 sequence is CASSPQGRVQETQYF. For the CDR3, the DNA is TGTGCCAGCAGTCCACAGGGAAGGGTCCAAGAGACCCAGTACTTC.

This sequence joins TRBV19 and TRBJ2-5, with 8 nucleotides matching TRBD2. This CDR3 spans 13 amino acids. The V gene's germline CDR1 is LNHDA and CDR2 SQIVND (reference sequence). V shed 5 bases and J 5 bases; nucleotides not matched to a gene: 4. The CDR3: CASSRTSTETQYF. The CDR3 coding sequence is TGTGCCAGTAGTCGGACTAGCACCGAGACCCAGTACTTC.

J is TRBJ1-5 and V is TRBV12-5; 8 nucleotides line up with TRBD1. In germline, CDR1 is LGHNT, CDR2 FRNRAP. This CDR3 spans 17 amino acids. J was trimmed by 4 bases and V by 0 bases; bases with no gene match: 8. CDR3 sequence: CASGLVRQGAGNQPQHF. CDR3 nucleotides: TGTGCTAGTGGTTTGGTAAGGCAGGGGGCAGGAAATCAGCCCCAGCATTTT. The full variable domain, rest sourced from reference TRBV12-5 and TRBJ1-5, is DARVTQTPRHKVTEMGQEVTMRCQPILGHNTVFWYRQTMMQGLELLAYFRNRAPLDDSGMPKDRFSAEMPDATLATLKIQPSEPRDSAVYFCASGLVRQGAGNQPQHFGDGTRLSIL.

The genes are TRBV11-3 and TRBJ2-7, with D uncertain. The germline CDR1 and CDR2 sequences are SGHNT and YENEEA. V was cut by 3 bases and J by 3 bases, with 9 bases left in between. The CDR3 consists of 13 residues. The chain's CDR3 is CASSFGVGYEQYF. In nucleotides, the CDR3 is TGTGCCAGCAGCTTTGGTGTGGGCTACGAGCAGTACTTC.

The rearrangement uses TRBV10-3 and TRBJ1-2; TRBD1 matches at 10 bases. The V and J ends lost 3 bases and 2 bases, in that order; junction bases with no gene match: 6. Looked up from germline, CDR1 is ENHRY and CDR2 is SYGVKD. The length of the CDR3 is 16 residues. The CDR3 DNA reads TGTGCCATCAGTGACCTGGGACAGGGGCCCAACTATGGCTACACCTTC. This translates into CAISDLGQGPNYGYTF.

This clone was counted a single time. This chain connects TRBV3-1 (or the pseudogene TRBV3-2) to TRBJ2-3; D gene uncertain. The ends were cut back, 4 bases at V and 5 bases at J, with 16 bases in the middle. From germline, CDR1 is LGHDT and CDR2 YNNKEL (reference sequence). The CDR3 loop spans 15 amino acids. CDR3 DNA: TGTGCCAGCAGCCCCACTGATCCCATGCAAGATACGCAGTATTTT. The encoded protein is CASSPTDPMQDTQYF.

The genes are TRBV18 and TRBJ2-3; D unresolved. V was trimmed by 3 bases and J by 5 bases, leaving 3 bases between them. The CDR3 covers 11 residues. Germline assignment: CDR1 KGHSH and CDR2 LQKENI. The chain's CDR3 is CASSPEDTQYF. The DNA for the CDR3 is TGTGCCAGCTCACCGGAAGATACGCAGTATTTT.

The chain is built from TRBV27 and TRBJ2-1; the D is unclear. This CDR3 is 13 amino acids long. The germline V gene encodes CDR1 MNHEY and CDR2 SMNVEV (reference sequence). V gave up 2 bases and J gave up 12 bases, with 14 bases separating them. In DNA, the CDR3 is TGTGCCAGCAGTTTACGGGCAACGGCTTCGCAGTTCTTC. Its translation: CASSLRATASQFF.

This rearrangement joins TRBV5-4 to TRBJ1-2; 10 bases fit TRBD1. V lost 4 bases, J lost 2 bases, and 2 bases stayed unmatched. This CDR3 contains 14 residues. The germline V gene has CDR1 SGHNT and CDR2 YYREEE (reference sequence). CDR3 bases: TGTGCCAGCAGCGGGGGACAGGGGAACTATGGCTACACCTTC. Protein: CASSGGQGNYGYTF.

This chain connects TRBV7-9 to TRBJ2-1, with TRBD1 matching 7 bases. CDR3 size: 13 residues. The ends lost 4 bases at V and 4 bases at J; junction bases unmatched: 1. CDR1 is SEHNR, CDR2 FQNEAQ, per germline (reference sequence). This CDR3 reads CASSSGQYNEQFF. For the CDR3, the DNA is TGTGCCAGCAGCTCGGGACAGTACAATGAGCAGTTCTTC.

This chain uses TRBV27 with TRBJ1-2; possible D gene TRBD1, 5 bases. The V end was cut by 5 bases, the J end by 4 bases, with 17 bases between. CDR3 length: 15 residues. In germline, CDR1 is MNHEY, CDR2 SMNVEV (reference sequence). The CDR3 DNA reads TGTGCCAGCAGTCCTCGCGGGGGGGGTCCCTATGGCTACACCTTC. Translating it yields CASSPRGGGPYGYTF.

The J gene is TRBJ1-3, the V gene TRBV5-6, with D maybe TRBD1 (5 bases). V dropped 3 bases and J dropped 2 bases, with 12 bases sitting between them. The CDR3 sequence is 15 residues long. Germline V gene data show CDR1 as SGHDT and CDR2 as YYEEEE. CDR3 nucleotides: TGTGCCAGCAGCTCTCGCGCGGGGGCTGGAAACACCATATATTTT. It specifies CASSSRAGAGNTIYF.

This clone appeared a single time. The V and J genes are TRBV4-1 and TRBJ2-3; 11 bases fit TRBD2. The trim removed 4 bases at V and 4 bases at J, leaving 1 base unmatched. Germline CDR1 MGHRA, CDR2 YSYEKL. The CDR3 runs to 14 residues. CDR3 nucleotide sequence: TGCGCCAGCAGCCCTAGCGGGAGGCCAGATACGCAGTATTTT. It is translated as CASSPSGRPDTQYF.